One sample yielded the 10 T cell receptor beta chains listed below, sequenced in a study of T-cell reconstitution after alpha-beta-depleted transplantation in children. Construction of the TCRbeta library involved unique molecular identifiers. TCRdb passed the PCR reads through MiXCR, listing each CDR3 protein once. Among around 200,000 distinct CDR3 sequences listed, approximately 6.6% were seen once. Sequenced material: PBMCs from the stem cell graft donor, taken from the stem cell graft. These receptors were obtained from a human donor who donated a stem cell graft to a child with Wiskott-Aldrich syndrome.

Many counts were recorded for this clonotype. The chain is built from TRBV12-3 or TRBV12-4 and TRBJ2-1; D ambiguous. The V gene lost 1 base and the J gene lost 2 bases, with 9 bases spanning the gap. The CDR3 contains 15 residues. The CDR3 loop reads CASSLVHNPYNEQFF. In DNA form, the CDR3 reads TGTGCCAGCAGTTTAGTCCATAACCCCTACAATGAGCAGTTCTTC.

This clonotype was seen at least ten times. The rearrangement uses TRBV11-2 and TRBJ2-1; TRBD2 aligns across 14 bases. Germline CDR1 reads SGHAT; CDR2 reads FQNNGV. Trimming cost V 4 bases and J 7 bases; bases outside gene matches: 12. The CDR3 contains 18 residues. This CDR3 is CASSSRDAGLAGVNEQFF. The CDR3 nucleotides are TGTGCCAGCAGCTCCCGGGACGCGGGACTAGCGGGGGTAAATGAGCAGTTCTTC.

This clonotype occurred once. It may be a read error: a sequence one base away is much more abundant. The chain combines TRBV5-1 with TRBJ2-7; 7 bases agree with TRBD1. Per germline, CDR1 SGHRS and CDR2 YFSETQ. The CDR3 runs to 15 residues. The CDR3 nucleotides are TGCGCCAGCAGCCCGAGACAGGGCTACTCCTACGTGCAGTACTTC. It yields the protein CASSPRQGYSYVQYF.

This clonotype was detected many times. The J gene is TRBJ2-2, the V gene TRBV2; a possible D gene is TRBD2 (5 bases). CDR3 length: 14 residues. The germline V gene encodes CDR1 SNHLY and CDR2 FYNNEI. The germline V and J ends were trimmed by 2 bases and 4 bases, with 8 bases remaining between them. The CDR3 region is CASSEPGTTGELFF. In nucleotides, the CDR3 is TGTGCCAGCAGTGAACCGGGAACCACCGGGGAGCTGTTTTTT.

This clonotype was seen ten or more times. The J gene is TRBJ2-1, the V gene TRBV5-1, with D hard to call. There are 13 residues in the CDR3. Germline V gene lookup returns CDR1 SGHRS and CDR2 YFSETQ. The germline V and J ends were trimmed by 3 bases and 6 bases, with 10 bases remaining between them. The DNA for the CDR3 is TGCGCCAGCAGCTCCCCCCTTCTCAATGAGCAGTTCTTC. Translated: CASSSPLLNEQFF.

Ten or more counts support this clonotype. The rearrangement uses TRBV20-1 and TRBJ1-6, with D maybe TRBD1 (6 bases). Germline V gives CDR1 DFQATT, CDR2 SNEGSKA (reference sequence). V was clipped by 0 bases and J by 10 bases, with 16 bases between them. This CDR3 is built from 15 residues. The CDR3 region has the DNA TGCAGTGCTAGAGATCCCAGGGGAGAAGGATCACCCCTCCACTTT. Amino acids: CSARDPRGEGSPLHF.

This clonotype was recorded many times. The chain links TRBV6-1 to TRBJ2-1; D possibly corresponds to TRBD1 (5 bases). CDR1 and CDR2 (germline): MNHNS, SASEGT. The V and J ends lost 5 bases and 4 bases respectively, with 9 bases between them. CDR3 size: 13 residues. For the CDR3, the DNA is TGTGCCAGCAGTCGGACACCTTACAATGAGCAGTTCTTC. Translated, it gives CASSRTPYNEQFF.

This clonotype was counted ten times or more. The chain joins TRBV20-1 to TRBJ1-6, with D possibly matching TRBD1 (5 bases). V lost 6 bases and J 8 bases, leaving 20 bases between the germline ends. The CDR3 runs 15 residues. Germline-derived CDR1 and CDR2 are DFQATT and SNEGSKA (reference sequence). The CDR3 loop is CSATRQLPRDSPLHF. The DNA of the CDR3 is TGCAGTGCCACGAGACAGCTCCCCAGGGATTCACCCCTCCACTTT.

This clonotype was detected ten times or more. The V call is TRBV19, the J call TRBJ2-7, with D unresolved. This CDR3 spans 14 amino acids. V was clipped by 6 bases and J by 3 bases, with 15 bases between them. Germline CDR1 reads LNHDA; CDR2 reads SQIVND (reference sequence). CDR3 bases: TGTGCCAGTAGCTCATACCCCCAGAGCTACGAGCAGTACTTC. Its protein is CASSSYPQSYEQYF.

This clonotype was seen ten or more times. The chain couples TRBV10-3 to TRBJ1-3; 8 bases agree with TRBD1. CDR3 length: 16 amino acids. Trimming at V came to 7 bases and at J to 2 bases, leaving 10 bases not matched to a gene. The V gene's germline CDR1 is ENHRY and CDR2 SYGVKD. CDR3 loop: CAIKPPGGPAGNTIYF. The CDR3 coding sequence is TGTGCCATCAAACCCCCAGGGGGCCCCGCTGGAAACACCATATATTTT.